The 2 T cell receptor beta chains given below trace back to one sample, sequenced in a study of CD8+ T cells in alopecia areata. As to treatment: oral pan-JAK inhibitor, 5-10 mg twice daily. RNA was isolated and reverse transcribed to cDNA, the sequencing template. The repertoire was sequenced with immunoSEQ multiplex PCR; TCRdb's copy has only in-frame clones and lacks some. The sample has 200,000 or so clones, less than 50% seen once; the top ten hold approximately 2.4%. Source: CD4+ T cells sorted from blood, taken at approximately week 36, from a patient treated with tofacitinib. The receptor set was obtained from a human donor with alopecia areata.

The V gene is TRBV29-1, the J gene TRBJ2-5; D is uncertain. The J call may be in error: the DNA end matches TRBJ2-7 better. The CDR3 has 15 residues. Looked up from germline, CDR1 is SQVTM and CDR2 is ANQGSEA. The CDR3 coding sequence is TGCAGCGTTGAAGGGGCTGGCAGGTCGTCCTACGAGCAGTACTTC. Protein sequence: CSVEGAGRSSYEQYF.

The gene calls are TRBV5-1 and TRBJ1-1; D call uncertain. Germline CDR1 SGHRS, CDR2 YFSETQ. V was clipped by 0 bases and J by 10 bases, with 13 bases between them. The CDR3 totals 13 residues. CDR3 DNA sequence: TGCGCCAGCAGCTTGGATGGCAGACTAAGAGCTTTCTTT. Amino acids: CASSLDGRLRAFF.